These 7 T cell receptor beta chains were all obtained from the same sample, sequenced in a study of vaccination effects on CD4 cells after COVID-19 (dated by TCRdb to 2022 to 2024). In the ViraFEST assay, PBMC were stimulated with viral peptide pools, and TCR sequencing was then used to find antigen-specific CD4+ T cell clonotypes based on their expansion. After 10 to 11 days of culture, CD4+ T cells were isolated with the EasySep CD4+ T cell isolation kit. Healthy vaccine recipients had no prior SARS-CoV-2 infection, confirmed by negative nucleocapsid antibodies before and after vaccination. Library preparation was by the immunoSEQ multiplex PCR assay. The clones in this table, taken by TCRdb from immuneACCESS, are in-frame only. Not every clone is retained; where verified, under half of the shortfall comes from an unresolved V gene, and the cause of the rest is unknown. The sample has 60,000 to 65,000 clones on record, roughly 75% of them singletons. The biggest ten clones account for around 3.8% of the sample.

Their recognized antigens are unknown. This specimen was CD4+ T cells from PBMCs cultured with HCoV-OC43 spike peptides, taken before COVID-19 vaccination. The cell subset or site label on this specimen signifies: HCoV-OC43 spike overlapping peptide pool stimulation. Receptors originate from a human donor who received a COVID-19 vaccine.

This chain uses TRBV3-1 (or the pseudogene TRBV3-2) with TRBJ2-5; no reliable D call. V dropped 1 base and J dropped 5 bases, with 11 bases sitting between them. The germline V gene has CDR1 LGHDT and CDR2 YNNKEL (reference sequence). This CDR3 has 14 residues. CDR3 bases: TGTGCCAGCAGCCAAGTGATCCCACGGGAGACCCAGTACTTC. This gives the protein CASSQVIPRETQYF.

The sample holds a few counts of this clone. The rearrangement uses TRBV29-1 and TRBJ1-3; TRBD1 is a possible D gene (5 bases). The CDR3 is made up of 13 amino acids. Germline CDR1 reads SQVTM; CDR2 reads ANQGSEA. V was trimmed by 7 bases and J by 0 bases, leaving 10 bases between them. CDR3 region: CSARVNSGNTIYF. The CDR3 DNA reads as TGCAGCGCCAGGGTAAACTCTGGAAACACCATATATTTT.

The chain carries TRBV6-1 and TRBJ1-2; D might be TRBD1 (5 bases). The germline V gene encodes CDR1 MNHNS and CDR2 SASEGT. This CDR3 region has 16 residues. V gave up 0 bases and J gave up 4 bases, with 15 bases separating them. The CDR3 DNA is TGTGCCAGCAGTGAAGCTTCTCAGGGCTTTGGCTATGGCTACACCTTC. Its protein product is CASSEASQGFGYGYTF.

The chain recombines TRBV4-2 with TRBJ2-3, with a tentative D call TRBD1 (5 bases). Germline V gene data show CDR1 as LGHNA and CDR2 as YNFKEQ. The CDR3 runs to 15 residues. Trimming removed 0 bases from V and 3 bases from J, with 10 bases in between. The CDR3 here is CASSQDSTETDTQYF. DNA of the CDR3: TGTGCCAGCAGCCAAGATTCGACAGAAACAGATACGCAGTATTTT.

V is TRBV5-1 and J is TRBJ1-2; TRBD1 matches at 10 bases. CDR1 is SGHRS, CDR2 YFSETQ, per germline. The CDR3 is 15 residues long. The V segment lost 4 bases and the J segment 4 bases; nucleotides outside the gene matches: 7. The CDR3 protein is CASSLRQGASYGYTF. The CDR3 region has the DNA TGCGCCAGCAGCCTAAGACAGGGGGCTAGCTATGGCTACACCTTC.

The J gene is TRBJ1-4, the V gene TRBV12-2; the table calls TRBD1, which could not be checked here. TRBV12-2 is an annotated pseudogene. This CDR3 has 15 amino acids. The chain's CDR3 is CASRSQQGSNEKLFF. The DNA of the CDR3 is TGTGCAAGTCGCTCCCAACAGGGATCTAATGAAAAACTGTTTTTT.

This chain joins TRBV4-3 and TRBJ1-2; D might be TRBD1 (6 bases). This CDR3 is built from 15 residues. Per the germline V gene, CDR1 is LGHNA and CDR2 is YSLEER. With 1 base removed from V and 2 bases from J, the gap between germline ends came to 11 bases. The CDR3 spells CASSQVQQGNYGYTF. CDR3 sequence (DNA): TGCGCCAGCAGCCAAGTCCAACAGGGCAACTATGGCTACACCTTC.